The clone carrying this T cell receptor (beta chain) was observed a handful of times. The antigen remains undetermined. The record originates from a study of beta chain features in type 1 diabetes. Study summary: Sorted cells, around 100 million in number, were examined across all samples. Study-level points and caveats: Cells expressing TCR highly could be over-represented by cDNA sequencing. Relative to healthy donors, patients appeared to have naive, central memory and Treg TCRB repertoires that were more similar. Although PCR might favor shorter templates, it would do so equally in patients and controls.

Expressed TCRB transcripts were sequenced because the entire RNA isolate underwent reverse transcription. Sequencing was performed with immunoSEQ multiplex PCR; in TCRdb, only in-frame clones are kept and a portion is missing. The sample shows a few hundred thousand clones, 10% to 15% of them seen only once. CDR1 and CDR2 (germline): SGHTA, FQGNSA. V was cut by 2 bases and J by 2 bases, with 16 bases left in between. CDR3 length equals 16 residues. The chain is built from TRBV7-2 and TRBJ2-7, with D perhaps matching TRBD1 (5 bases). The sequence was collected from a man aged 18-30 years in good health. Sequenced: naive CD4+ T cells from blood. The CDR3 region has the DNA TGTGCCAGCAGCTTATTCTCAGGGCCAATGACCTACGAGCAGTACTTC. It yields the protein CASSLFSGPMTYEQYF.